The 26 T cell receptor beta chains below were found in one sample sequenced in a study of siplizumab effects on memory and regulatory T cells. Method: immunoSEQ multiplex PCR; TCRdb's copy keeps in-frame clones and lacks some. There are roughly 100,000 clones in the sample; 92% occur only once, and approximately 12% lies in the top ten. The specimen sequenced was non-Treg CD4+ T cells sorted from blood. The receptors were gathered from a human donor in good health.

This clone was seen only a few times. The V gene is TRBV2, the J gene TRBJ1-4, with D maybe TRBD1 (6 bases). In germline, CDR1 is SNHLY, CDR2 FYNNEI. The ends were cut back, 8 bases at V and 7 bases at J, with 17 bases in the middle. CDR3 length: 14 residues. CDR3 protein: CASSQQGIIEKLFF. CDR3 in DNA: TGTGCCAGCTCCCAACAGGGAATAATTGAAAAACTGTTTTTT.

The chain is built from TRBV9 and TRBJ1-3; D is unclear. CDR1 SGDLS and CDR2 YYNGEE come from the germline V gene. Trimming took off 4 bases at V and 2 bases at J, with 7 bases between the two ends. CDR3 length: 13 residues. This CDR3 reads CASSTPAGNTIYF. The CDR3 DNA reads TGTGCCAGCAGCACCCCGGCTGGAAACACCATATATTTT.

CDR3 DNA: TGTGCCAGCAGCCCGGACTCGACTACTAACTATGGCTACACCTTC. Its protein is CASSPDSTTNYGYTF. The rearrangement joins TRBV5-8 to TRBJ1-2; D not certain. This CDR3 has 15 amino acids. Germline CDR1 SGHTS, CDR2 YDEGEE. V gave up 4 bases and J gave up 0 bases, with 13 bases separating them.

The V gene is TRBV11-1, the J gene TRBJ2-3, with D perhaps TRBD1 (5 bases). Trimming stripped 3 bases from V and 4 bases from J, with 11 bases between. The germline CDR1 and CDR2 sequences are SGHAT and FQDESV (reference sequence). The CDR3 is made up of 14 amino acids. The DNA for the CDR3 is TGTGCCAGCAGCTTCCAGGGATTCCCAGATACGCAGTATTTT. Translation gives CASSFQGFPDTQYF.

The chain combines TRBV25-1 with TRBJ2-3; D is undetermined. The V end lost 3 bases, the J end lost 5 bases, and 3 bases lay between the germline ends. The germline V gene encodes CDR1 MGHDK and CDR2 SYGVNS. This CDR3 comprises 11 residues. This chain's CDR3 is CASSDLDTQYF. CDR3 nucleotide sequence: TGTGCCAGCAGTGACTTAGATACGCAGTATTTT. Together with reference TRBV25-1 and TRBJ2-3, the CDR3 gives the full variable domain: EADIYQTPRYLVIGTGKKITLECSQTMGHDKMYWYQQDPGMELHLIHYSYGVNSTEKGDLSSESTVSRIRTEHFPLTLESARPSHTSQYLCASSDLDTQYFGPGTRLTVL.

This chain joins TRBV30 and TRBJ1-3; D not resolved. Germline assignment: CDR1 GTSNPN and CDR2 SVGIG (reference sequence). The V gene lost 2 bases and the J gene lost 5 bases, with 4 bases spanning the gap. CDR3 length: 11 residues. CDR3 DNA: TGTGCCTGGAGTTATCGAAACACCATATATTTT. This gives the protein CAWSYRNTIYF.

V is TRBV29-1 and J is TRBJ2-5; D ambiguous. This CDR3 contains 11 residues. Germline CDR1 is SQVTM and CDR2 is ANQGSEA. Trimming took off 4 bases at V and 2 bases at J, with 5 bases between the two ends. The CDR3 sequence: CSVGPQETQYF. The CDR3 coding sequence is TGCAGCGTTGGCCCACAAGAGACCCAGTACTTC.

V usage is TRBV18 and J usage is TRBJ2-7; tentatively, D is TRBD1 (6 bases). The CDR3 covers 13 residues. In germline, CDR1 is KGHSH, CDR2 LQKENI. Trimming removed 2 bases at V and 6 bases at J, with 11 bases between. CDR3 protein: CASSPNRDSEQYF. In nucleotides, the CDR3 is TGTGCCAGCTCACCAAACAGGGATTCCGAGCAGTACTTC.

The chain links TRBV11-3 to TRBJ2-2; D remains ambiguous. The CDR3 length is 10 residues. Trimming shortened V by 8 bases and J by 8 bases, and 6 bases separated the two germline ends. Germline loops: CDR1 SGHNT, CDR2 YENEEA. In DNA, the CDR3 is TGTGCCAGCGCGAGAGGGGAGCTGTTTTTT. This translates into CASARGELFF.

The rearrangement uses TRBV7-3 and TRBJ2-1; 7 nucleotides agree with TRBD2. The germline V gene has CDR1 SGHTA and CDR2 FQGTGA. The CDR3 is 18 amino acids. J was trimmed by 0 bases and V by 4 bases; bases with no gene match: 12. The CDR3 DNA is TGTGCCAGCAGCTCCCTTCCGACTAGCCGAAGCTCCTACAATGAGCAGTTCTTC. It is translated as CASSSLPTSRSSYNEQFF.

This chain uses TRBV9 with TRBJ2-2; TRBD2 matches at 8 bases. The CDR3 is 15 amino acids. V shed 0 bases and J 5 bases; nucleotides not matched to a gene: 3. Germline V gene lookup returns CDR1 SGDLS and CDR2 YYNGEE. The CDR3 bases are TGTGCCAGCAGCGTAGCGGCTAGCGGGACCGGGGAGCTGTTTTTT. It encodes CASSVAASGTGELFF.

DNA of the CDR3: TGTGCCAGTAGTAAAACCGGGACAAGGGGACCTGGGGAGACCCAGTACTTC. Residues: CASSKTGTRGPGETQYF. The chain is built from TRBV19 and TRBJ2-5; weak D call: TRBD1 (6 bases). CDR1 LNHDA and CDR2 SQIVND come from the germline V gene (reference sequence). Trimming took 4 bases from V and 5 from J, leaving 23 bases between them. CDR3 length: 17 residues.

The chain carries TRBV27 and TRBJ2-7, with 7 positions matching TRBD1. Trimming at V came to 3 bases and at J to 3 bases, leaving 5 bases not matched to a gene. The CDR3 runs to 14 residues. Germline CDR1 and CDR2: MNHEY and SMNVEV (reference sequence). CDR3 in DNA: TGTGCCAGCAGTTTGGACAGGTCCCTCTACGAGCAGTACTTC. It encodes CASSLDRSLYEQYF.

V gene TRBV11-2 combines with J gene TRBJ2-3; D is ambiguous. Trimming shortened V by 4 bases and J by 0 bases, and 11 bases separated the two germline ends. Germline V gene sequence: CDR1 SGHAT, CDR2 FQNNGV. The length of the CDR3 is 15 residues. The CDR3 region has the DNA TGTGCCAGCAGCTCTGACCCCCCTAGCACAGATACGCAGTATTTT. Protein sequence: CASSSDPPSTDTQYF. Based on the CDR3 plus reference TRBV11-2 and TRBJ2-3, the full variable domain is EAGVAQSPRYKIIEKRQSVAFWCNPISGHATLYWYQQILGQGPKLLIQFQNNGVVDDSQLPKDRFSAERLKGVDSTLKIQPAKLEDSAVYLCASSSDPPSTDTQYFGPGTRLTVL.

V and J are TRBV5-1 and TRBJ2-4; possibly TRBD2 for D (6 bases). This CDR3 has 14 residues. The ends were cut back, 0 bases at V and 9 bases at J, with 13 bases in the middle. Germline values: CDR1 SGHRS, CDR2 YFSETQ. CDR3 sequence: CASSLAGGEGIQYF. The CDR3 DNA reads TGCGCCAGCAGCTTGGCCGGGGGAGAAGGCATTCAGTACTTC.

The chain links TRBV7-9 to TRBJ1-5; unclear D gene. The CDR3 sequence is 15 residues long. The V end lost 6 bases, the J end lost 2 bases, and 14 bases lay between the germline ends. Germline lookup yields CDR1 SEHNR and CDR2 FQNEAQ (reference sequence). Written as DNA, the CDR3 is TGTGCCAGCAGTCTCGAGGGAATGGGCAATCAGCCCCAGCATTTT. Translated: CASSLEGMGNQPQHF.

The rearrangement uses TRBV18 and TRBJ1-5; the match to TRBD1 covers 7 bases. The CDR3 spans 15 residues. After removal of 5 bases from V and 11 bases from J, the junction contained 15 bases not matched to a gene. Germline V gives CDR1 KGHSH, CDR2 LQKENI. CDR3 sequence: CASSLGQDLLMAQHF. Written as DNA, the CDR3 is TGTGCCAGCTCATTAGGACAGGACCTGCTCATGGCCCAGCATTTT.

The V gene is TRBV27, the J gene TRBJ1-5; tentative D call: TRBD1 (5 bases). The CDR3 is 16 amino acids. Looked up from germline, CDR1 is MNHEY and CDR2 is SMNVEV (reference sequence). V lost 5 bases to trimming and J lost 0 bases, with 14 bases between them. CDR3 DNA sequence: TGTGCCAGCAGTCTCGGGACGGGTGGTAGCAATCAGCCCCAGCATTTT. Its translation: CASSLGTGGSNQPQHF.

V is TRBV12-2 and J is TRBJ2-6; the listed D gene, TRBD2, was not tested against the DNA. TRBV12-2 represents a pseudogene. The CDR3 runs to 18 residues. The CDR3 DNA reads TGTGCAAGTCGCTTAGTTCTAGCGGGAGTCTCTGGGGCCAACGTCCTGACTTTC. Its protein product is CASRLVLAGVSGANVLTF.

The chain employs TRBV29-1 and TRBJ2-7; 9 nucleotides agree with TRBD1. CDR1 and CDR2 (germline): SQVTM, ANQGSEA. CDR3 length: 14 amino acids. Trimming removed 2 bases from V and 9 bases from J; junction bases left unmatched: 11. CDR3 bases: TGCAGCGTTGAATGGGGACAGGGATTAAGGGGGCAGTACTTC. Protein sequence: CSVEWGQGLRGQYF.

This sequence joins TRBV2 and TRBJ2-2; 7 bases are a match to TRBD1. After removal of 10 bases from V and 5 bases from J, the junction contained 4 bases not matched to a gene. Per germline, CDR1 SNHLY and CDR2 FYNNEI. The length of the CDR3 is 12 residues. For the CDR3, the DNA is TGTGCCACGGACAGGCAGACCGGGGAGCTGTTTTTT. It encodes CATDRQTGELFF.

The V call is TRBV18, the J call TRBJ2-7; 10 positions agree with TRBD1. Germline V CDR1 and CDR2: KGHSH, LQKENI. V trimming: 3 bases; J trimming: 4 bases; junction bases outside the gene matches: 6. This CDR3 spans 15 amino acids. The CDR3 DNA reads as TGTGCCAGCTCACCCAAGGACAGGGGGTTATACGAGCAGTACTTC. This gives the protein CASSPKDRGLYEQYF.

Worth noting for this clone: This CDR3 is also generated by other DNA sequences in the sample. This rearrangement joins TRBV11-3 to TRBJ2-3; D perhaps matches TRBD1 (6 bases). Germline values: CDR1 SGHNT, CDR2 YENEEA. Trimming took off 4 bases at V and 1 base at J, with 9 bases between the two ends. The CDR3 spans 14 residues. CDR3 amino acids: CASSSRGGTDTQYF. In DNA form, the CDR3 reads TGTGCCAGCAGCTCCAGGGGCGGCACAGATACGCAGTATTTT.

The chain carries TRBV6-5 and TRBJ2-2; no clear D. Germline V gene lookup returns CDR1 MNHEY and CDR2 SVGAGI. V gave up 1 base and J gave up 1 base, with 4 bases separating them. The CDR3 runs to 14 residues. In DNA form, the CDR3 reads TGTGCCAGCAGTTACTGGCGGAACACCGGGGAGCTGTTTTTT. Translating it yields CASSYWRNTGELFF.

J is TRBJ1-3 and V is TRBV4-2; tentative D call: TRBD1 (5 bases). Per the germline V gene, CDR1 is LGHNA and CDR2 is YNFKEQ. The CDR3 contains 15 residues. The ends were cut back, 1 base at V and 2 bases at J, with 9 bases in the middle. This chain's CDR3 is CASSQASGTGNTIYF. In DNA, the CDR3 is TGTGCCAGCAGCCAAGCTTCAGGGACTGGAAACACCATATATTTT.

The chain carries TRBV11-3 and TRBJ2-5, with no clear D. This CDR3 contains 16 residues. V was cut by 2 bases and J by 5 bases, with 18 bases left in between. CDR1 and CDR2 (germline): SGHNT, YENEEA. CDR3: CASSLSIIAGFETQYF. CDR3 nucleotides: TGTGCCAGCAGCTTATCTATTATCGCTGGTTTCGAGACCCAGTACTTC.